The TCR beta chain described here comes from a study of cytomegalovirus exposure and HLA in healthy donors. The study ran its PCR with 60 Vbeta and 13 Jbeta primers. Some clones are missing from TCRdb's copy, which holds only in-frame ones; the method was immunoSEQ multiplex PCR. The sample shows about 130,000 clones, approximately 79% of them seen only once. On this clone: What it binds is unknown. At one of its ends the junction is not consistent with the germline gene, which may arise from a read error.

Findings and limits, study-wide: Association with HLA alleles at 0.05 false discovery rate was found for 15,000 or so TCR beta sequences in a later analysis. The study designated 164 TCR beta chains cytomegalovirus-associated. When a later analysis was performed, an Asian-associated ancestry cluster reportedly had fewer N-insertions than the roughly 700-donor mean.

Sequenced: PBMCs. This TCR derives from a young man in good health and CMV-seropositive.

In DNA form, the CDR3 reads TGTGCCAGCAGCGAAGAGACAGCTTACACTGAAGCTTTCTTT. Translating it yields CASSEETAYTEAFF. The V call is TRBV2, the J call TRBJ1-1; maybe TRBD1 (5 bases). This CDR3 is built from 14 residues. Germline-derived CDR1 and CDR2 are SNHLY and FYNNEI.